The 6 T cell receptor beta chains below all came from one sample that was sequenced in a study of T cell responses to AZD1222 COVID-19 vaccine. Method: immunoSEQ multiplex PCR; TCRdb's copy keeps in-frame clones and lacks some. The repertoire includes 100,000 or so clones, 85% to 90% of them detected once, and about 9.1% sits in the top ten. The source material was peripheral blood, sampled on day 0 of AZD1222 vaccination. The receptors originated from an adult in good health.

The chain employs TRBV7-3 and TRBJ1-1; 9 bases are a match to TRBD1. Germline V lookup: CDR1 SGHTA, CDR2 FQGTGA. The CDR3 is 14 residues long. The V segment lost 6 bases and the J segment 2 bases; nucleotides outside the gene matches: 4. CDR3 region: CASSPTGGNTEAFF. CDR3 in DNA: TGTGCCAGCAGTCCAACAGGGGGCAACACTGAAGCTTTCTTT.

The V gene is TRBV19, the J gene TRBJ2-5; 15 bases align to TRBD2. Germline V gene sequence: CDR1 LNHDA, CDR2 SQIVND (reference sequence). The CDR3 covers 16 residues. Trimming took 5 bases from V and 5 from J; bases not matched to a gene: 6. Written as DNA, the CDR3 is TGTGCCAGTAGTCGGACTAGCGGGAGGGCCATGGAGACCCAGTACTTC. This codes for CASSRTSGRAMETQYF.

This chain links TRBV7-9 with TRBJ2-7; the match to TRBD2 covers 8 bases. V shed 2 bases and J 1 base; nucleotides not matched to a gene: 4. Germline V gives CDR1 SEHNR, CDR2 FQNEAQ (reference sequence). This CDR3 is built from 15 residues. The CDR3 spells CASSLSLAASYEQYF. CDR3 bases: TGTGCCAGCAGCTTATCACTAGCGGCGTCCTACGAGCAGTACTTC.

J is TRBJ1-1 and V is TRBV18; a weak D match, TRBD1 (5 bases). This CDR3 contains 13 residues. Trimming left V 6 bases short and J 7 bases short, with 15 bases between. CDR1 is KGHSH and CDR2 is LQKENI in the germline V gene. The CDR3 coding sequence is TGTGCCAGCTCGACGACGGGACGACATGAAGCTTTCTTT. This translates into CASSTTGRHEAFF.

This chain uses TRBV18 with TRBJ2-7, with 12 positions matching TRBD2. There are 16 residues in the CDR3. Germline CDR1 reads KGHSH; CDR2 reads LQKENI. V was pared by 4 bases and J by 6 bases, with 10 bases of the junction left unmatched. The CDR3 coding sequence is TGTGCCAGCTCACTGCCGGGACTAGCGGGTTCTGGCGAGCAGTACTTC. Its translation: CASSLPGLAGSGEQYF.

The CDR3 DNA reads as TGTGCCAGTAGTATGGGGTCTCAGCCCCAGCATTTT. It yields the protein CASSMGSQPQHF. The chain couples TRBV19 to TRBJ1-5; D call uncertain. Germline V gene lookup returns CDR1 LNHDA and CDR2 SQIVND (reference sequence). The germline V and J ends were trimmed by 3 bases and 6 bases, with 6 bases remaining between them. This CDR3 is built from 12 residues.